These T cell receptor beta chains were read from a single sample in a study of shared clonotypes between healthy human individuals. Generated by immunoSEQ multiplex PCR, the TCRdb table keeps only in-frame clones and is missing some. The table lists about 610,000 clones, 95% to 96% of them singletons. Input material: naive CD8+ T cells sorted from blood. Receptors originate from a woman aged 25 to 39 in good health. CDR3s include the opening cysteine and the closing phenylalanine or tryptophan. A D gene is named only where the DNA matches it firmly. A clone size is listed for some rows: how often the clone was seen (once, few, many), or a class if it is expanded.

d_call	clone_size	v_call	j_call	cdr3_nt	cdr3_aa
TRBD1	.	TRBV19	TRBJ2-1	TGTGCCAGTAGTATAGATTCGGGGACAGGGTCGTACAATGAGCAGTTCTTC	CASSIDSGTGSYNEQFF
.	.	TRBV7-2	TRBJ2-1	TGTGCCAGCCAGCTTTACAATGAGCAGTTCTTC	CASQLYNEQFF
.	.	TRBV20-1	TRBJ1-1	TGCAGTGCTAGATCCCGAATGGGAGCTTTCTTT	CSARSRMGAFF
.	.	TRBV10-1	TRBJ2-7	TGCGCCAGCAGAGACGTTAAGGGCTGGTCCTACGAGCAGTACTTC	CASRDVKGWSYEQYF
.	.	TRBV27	TRBJ2-7	TGTGCCAGCAGTACTCACAGGGAGTCTTACGAGCAGTACTTC	CASSTHRESYEQYF
.	.	TRBV7-9	TRBJ2-7	TGTGCCAGCAGCGTAACAGGGATCGAGCAGTACTTC	CASSVTGIEQYF
.	.	TRBV5-1	TRBJ2-7	TGCGCCAGCAGCTTGGCCCCCCTAGCAGAAAGCTCCTACGAGCAGTACTTC	CASSLAPLAESSYEQYF
TRBD2	.	TRBV5-8	TRBJ2-5	TGTGCCAGCAGCTTGGGGACTAGCGGGGGGGAGACCCAGTACTTC	CASSLGTSGGETQYF
.	.	TRBV13	TRBJ2-5	TGTGCCAGCAGCTTCGGCAGCCAAGAGACCCAGTACTTC	CASSFGSQETQYF
TRBD2	.	TRBV7-3	TRBJ2-3	TGTGCCAGCAGTTCAAGCGGGAGTAGCACAGATACGCAGTATTTT	CASSSSGSSTDTQYF
TRBD2	.	TRBV5-6	TRBJ2-7	TGTGCCAGCAGCTCACTAGCGGGAGGCGACGAGCAGTACTTC	CASSSLAGGDEQYF
.	.	TRBV28	TRBJ2-2	TGTGCCAGTCTGAACACCGGGGAGCTGTTTTTT	CASLNTGELFF
TRBD1	.	TRBV5-8	TRBJ1-2	TGTGCCAGCAGCTTGGCGGGGACAGGGTTGGGCTATGGCTACACCTTC	CASSLAGTGLGYGYTF
TRBD1	.	TRBV30	TRBJ1-2	TGTGCCTGGCGACAGGGAGGGGGCTACACCTTC	CAWRQGGGYTF
.	.	TRBV13	TRBJ2-5	TGTGCCAGCAGCTTACTAACCGGAGCGGGTGGACCGCAAGAGACCCAGTACTTC	CASSLLTGAGGPQETQYF
.	.	TRBV5-4	TRBJ1-2	TGTGCCAGCAGCTTGGAAGGGTGGGACTACACCTTC	CASSLEGWDYTF
TRBD2	once	TRBV28	TRBJ2-7	TGTGCCAGCAGTTCCGCCCTAGCGGGAGTTCTTGAGCAGTACTTC	CASSSALAGVLEQYF
TRBD1	.	TRBV6-4	TRBJ2-7	TGTGCCAGCAGACCCGACAGGGAGAAGTACTTC	CASRPDREKYF
TRBD2	.	TRBV4-2	TRBJ2-7	TGTGCCAGCAGCCACCTACTAGCGGGAGGTTTCTTCGAGCAGTACTTC	CASSHLLAGGFFEQYF
.	.	TRBV6-1	TRBJ2-5	TGTGCCAGCATCTGGTGGGGGGCCCAAGAGACCCAGTACTTC	CASIWWGAQETQYF
.	.	TRBV9	TRBJ2-3	TGTGCCAGCAGCGTGGGGGGCGCAGATACGCAGTATTTT	CASSVGGADTQYF
.	.	TRBV10-1	TRBJ2-3	TGCGCCAGCAGTGAGTCGATCCGGTCCACAGATACGCAGTATTTT	CASSESIRSTDTQYF
.	.	TRBV9	TRBJ1-5	TGTGCCAGCAGCGTAGCAGGCAGCAATCAGCCCCAGCATTTT	CASSVAGSNQPQHF
.	.	TRBV13	TRBJ2-3	TGTGCCAGCAGCCTAGGCGCGCGGAGTAGCACAGATACGCAGTATTTT	CASSLGARSSTDTQYF
.	.	TRBV7-6	TRBJ2-3	TGTGCCAGCAGCTTAGGGACTACAGCAGATACGCAGTATTTT	CASSLGTTADTQYF
.	.	TRBV4-2	TRBJ2-5	TGTGCCAACCGAAAGACCCAGTACTTC	CANRKTQYF
.	.	TRBV9	TRBJ2-2	TGTGCCAGCAGCACCGGCGGGGGCGTACGGACCGGGGAGCTGTTTTTT	CASSTGGGVRTGELFF
.	.	TRBV28	TRBJ1-4	TGTGCCAGCAGTCCGTCCGGATTCAATGAAAAACTGTTTTTT	CASSPSGFNEKLFF
TRBD2	.	TRBV2	TRBJ2-7	TGTGCCAGCAGTGAAGCGGGAGGGCAGGGCTCCTACGAGCAGTACTTC	CASSEAGGQGSYEQYF
TRBD1	.	TRBV6-6	TRBJ2-2	TGTGCCAGCAGTTATTGGACAGGGCGAGCCGGGGAGCTGTTTTTT	CASSYWTGRAGELFF
.	.	TRBV19	TRBJ2-7	TGTGCCAGTAGTATGGGCTCCTCCTACGAGCAGTACTTC	CASSMGSSYEQYF
TRBD2	.	TRBV6-1	TRBJ2-7	TGTGCCAGCAGTGTAGCAGCGGCTAGCGGGAGGTCCAGGAGCTCCTACGAGCAGTACTTC	CASSVAAASGRSRSSYEQYF
.	.	TRBV19	TRBJ2-5	TGTGCCAGTAGTATCCGGACAGACCAAGAGACCCAGTACTTC	CASSIRTDQETQYF
TRBD2	.	TRBV9	TRBJ2-7	TGTGCCAGCAGCGTAGGAAACCGGGAGGAATACGAGCAGTACTTT	CASSVGNREEYEQYF
.	once	TRBV6-5	TRBJ2-5	TGTGCCAGCAGCGCTTTTGGGGAAGAGACCCAGTACTTC	CASSAFGEETQYF
.	.	TRBV10-2	TRBJ2-1	TGCGCCAGCAGTGACCAGGGGTACCACCGGGACTACCCCTACAATGAGCAGTTCTTC	CASSDQGYHRDYPYNEQFF
TRBD2	.	TRBV4-1	TRBJ2-3	TGCGCCAGCAGCCAAGATTCGAGCGGGAGGGCACGAGATACGCAGTATTTT	CASSQDSSGRARDTQYF
.	.	TRBV28	TRBJ1-1	TGTGCCAGCAGTTTATTAGGGACCATGAACACTGAAGCTTTCTTT	CASSLLGTMNTEAFF
.	.	TRBV28	TRBJ2-3	TGTGCCAGCAGTTTATTGGGGGGGCTCCCCACAGATACGCAGTATTTT	CASSLLGGLPTDTQYF
.	.	TRBV28	TRBJ2-5	TGTGCCAGCAGTTTCGCCCAGGTCCGGGAGACCCAGTACTTC	CASSFAQVRETQYF
TRBD2	.	TRBV9	TRBJ2-1	TGTGCCAGCAACGGGGGAGCTAGCGGGAGGTTTGAGCAGTTCTTC	CASNGGASGRFEQFF
.	.	TRBV27	TRBJ1-5	TGTGCCAGCAGTCCATACAAGAGCAATCAGCCCCAGCATTTT	CASSPYKSNQPQHF